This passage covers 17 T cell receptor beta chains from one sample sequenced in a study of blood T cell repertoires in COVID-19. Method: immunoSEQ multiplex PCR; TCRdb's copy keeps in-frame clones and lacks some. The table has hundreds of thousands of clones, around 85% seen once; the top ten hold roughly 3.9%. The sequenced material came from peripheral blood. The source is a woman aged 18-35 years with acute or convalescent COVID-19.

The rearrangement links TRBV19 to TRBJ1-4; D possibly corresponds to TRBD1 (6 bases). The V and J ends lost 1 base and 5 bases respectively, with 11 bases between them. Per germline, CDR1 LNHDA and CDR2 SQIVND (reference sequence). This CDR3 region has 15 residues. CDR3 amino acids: CASSIVGTGNEKLFF. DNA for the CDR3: TGTGCCAGTAGTATAGTGGGAACAGGGAATGAAAAACTGTTTTTT.

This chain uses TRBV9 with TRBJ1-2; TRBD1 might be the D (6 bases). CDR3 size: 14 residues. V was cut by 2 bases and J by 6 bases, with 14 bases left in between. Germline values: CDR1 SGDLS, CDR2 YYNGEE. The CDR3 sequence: CASSVSGTTDGYTF. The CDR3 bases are TGTGCCAGCAGCGTGAGCGGGACAACCGATGGCTACACCTTC.

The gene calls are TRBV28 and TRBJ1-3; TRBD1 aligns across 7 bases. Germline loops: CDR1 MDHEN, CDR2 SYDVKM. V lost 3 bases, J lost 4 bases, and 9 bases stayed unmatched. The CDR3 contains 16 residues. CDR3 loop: CASSFLDRVEGNTIYF. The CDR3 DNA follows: TGTGCCAGCAGTTTCCTTGACAGGGTGGAAGGAAACACCATATATTTT.

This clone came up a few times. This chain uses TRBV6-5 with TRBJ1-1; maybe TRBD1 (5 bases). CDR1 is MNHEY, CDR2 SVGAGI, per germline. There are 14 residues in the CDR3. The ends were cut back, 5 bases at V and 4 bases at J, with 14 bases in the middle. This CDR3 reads CASSLPGDGTEAFF. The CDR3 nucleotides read TGTGCCAGCAGTCTCCCGGGGGATGGCACTGAAGCTTTCTTT.

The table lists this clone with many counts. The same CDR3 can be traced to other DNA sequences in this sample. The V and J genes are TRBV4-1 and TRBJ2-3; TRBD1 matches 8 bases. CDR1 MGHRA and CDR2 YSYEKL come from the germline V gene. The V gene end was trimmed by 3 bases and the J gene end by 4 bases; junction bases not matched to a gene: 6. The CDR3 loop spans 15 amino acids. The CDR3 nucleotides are TGCGCCAGCAGCCACTTGGACAGGGATGCAGATACGCAGTATTTT. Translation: CASSHLDRDADTQYF.

Here the CDR3 DNA reads TGTGCCAGCAGGGACAGTGGGGGCCCCTACGAGCAGTACTTC. It codes for CASRDSGGPYEQYF. The rearrangement links TRBV2 to TRBJ2-7; a possible D gene is TRBD1 (6 bases). The CDR3 has 14 amino acids. The V end lost 6 bases, the J end lost 2 bases, and 14 bases lay between the germline ends. Germline V gives CDR1 SNHLY, CDR2 FYNNEI.

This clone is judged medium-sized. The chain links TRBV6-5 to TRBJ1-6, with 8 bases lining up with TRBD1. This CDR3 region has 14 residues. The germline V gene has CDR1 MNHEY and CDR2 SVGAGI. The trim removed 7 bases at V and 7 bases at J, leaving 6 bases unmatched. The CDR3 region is CASNPDRGNSPLHF. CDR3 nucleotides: TGTGCCAGCAACCCCGACAGGGGCAATTCACCCCTCCACTTT.

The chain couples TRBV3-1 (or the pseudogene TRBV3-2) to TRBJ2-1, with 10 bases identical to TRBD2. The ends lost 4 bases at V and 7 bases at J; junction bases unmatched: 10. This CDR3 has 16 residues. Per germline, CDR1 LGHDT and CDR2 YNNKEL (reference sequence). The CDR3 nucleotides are TGTGCCAGCAGCCCGAGAAGCGGGAGGGCCATTAATGAGCAGTTCTTC. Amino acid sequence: CASSPRSGRAINEQFF.

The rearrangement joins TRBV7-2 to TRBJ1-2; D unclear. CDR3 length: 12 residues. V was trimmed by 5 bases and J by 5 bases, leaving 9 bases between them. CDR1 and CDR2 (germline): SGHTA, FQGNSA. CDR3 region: CASSHTEYGYTF. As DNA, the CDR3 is TGTGCCAGCAGCCATACAGAATATGGCTACACCTTC.

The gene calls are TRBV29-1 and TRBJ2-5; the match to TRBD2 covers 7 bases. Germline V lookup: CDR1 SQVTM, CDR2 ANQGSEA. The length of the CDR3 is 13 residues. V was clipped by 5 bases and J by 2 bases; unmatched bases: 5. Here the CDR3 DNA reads TGCAGCGTTTCAGGACTAGTACAAGAGACCCAGTACTTC. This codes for CSVSGLVQETQYF.

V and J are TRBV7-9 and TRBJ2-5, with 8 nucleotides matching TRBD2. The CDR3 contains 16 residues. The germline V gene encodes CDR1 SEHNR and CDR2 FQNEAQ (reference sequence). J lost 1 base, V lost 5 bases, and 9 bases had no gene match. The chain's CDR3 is CASSPQGRGAQETQYF. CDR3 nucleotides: TGTGCCAGCAGCCCCCAAGGGCGGGGGGCCCAAGAGACCCAGTACTTC.

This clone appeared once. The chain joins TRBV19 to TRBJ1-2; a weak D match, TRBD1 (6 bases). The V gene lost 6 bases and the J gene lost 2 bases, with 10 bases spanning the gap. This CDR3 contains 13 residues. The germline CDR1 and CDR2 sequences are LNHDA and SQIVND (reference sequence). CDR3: CASRDTGNYGYTF. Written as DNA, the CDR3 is TGTGCCAGTAGAGATACAGGGAACTATGGCTACACCTTC.

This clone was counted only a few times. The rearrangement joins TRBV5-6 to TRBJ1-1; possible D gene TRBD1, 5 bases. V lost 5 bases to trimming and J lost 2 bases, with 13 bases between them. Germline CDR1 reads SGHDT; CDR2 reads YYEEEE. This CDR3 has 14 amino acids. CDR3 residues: CASSFDSHNTEAFF. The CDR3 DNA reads TGTGCCAGCAGTTTTGACAGCCACAACACTGAAGCTTTCTTT.

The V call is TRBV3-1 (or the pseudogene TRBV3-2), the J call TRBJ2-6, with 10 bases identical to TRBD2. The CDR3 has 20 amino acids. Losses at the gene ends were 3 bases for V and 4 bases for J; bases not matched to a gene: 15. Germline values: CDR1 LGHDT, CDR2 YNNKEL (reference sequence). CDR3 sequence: CASSHQSSGGQASGANVLTF. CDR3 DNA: TGTGCCAGCAGCCACCAGTCTAGCGGGGGTCAGGCCTCCGGGGCCAACGTCCTGACTTTC.

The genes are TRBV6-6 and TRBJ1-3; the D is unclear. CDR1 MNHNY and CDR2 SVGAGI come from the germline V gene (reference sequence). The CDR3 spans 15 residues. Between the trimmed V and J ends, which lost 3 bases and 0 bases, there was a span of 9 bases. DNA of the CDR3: TGTGCCAGCAGTTATGAGGGTCCCTCTGGAAACACCATATATTTT. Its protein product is CASSYEGPSGNTIYF.

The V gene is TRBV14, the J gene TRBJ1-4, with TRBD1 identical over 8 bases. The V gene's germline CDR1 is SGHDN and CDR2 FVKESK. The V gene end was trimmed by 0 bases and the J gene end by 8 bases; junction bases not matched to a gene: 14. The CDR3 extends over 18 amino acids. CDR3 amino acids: CASSQEDGRGRRVEKLFF. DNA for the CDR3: TGTGCCAGCAGCCAAGAGGACGGCAGGGGGCGCAGGGTGGAAAAACTGTTTTTT.

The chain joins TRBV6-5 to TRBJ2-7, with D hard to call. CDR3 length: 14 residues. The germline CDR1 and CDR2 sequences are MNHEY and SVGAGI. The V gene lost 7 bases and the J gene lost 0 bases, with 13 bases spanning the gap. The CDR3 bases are TGTGCCAGCATCCCGTCACCTAGCTCCTACGAGCAGTACTTC. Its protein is CASIPSPSSYEQYF.